This T cell receptor beta chain stems from a study of beta chain features in type 1 diabetes (dated by TCRdb to the late 2010s). For context, the study as a whole: Mean age, gender distribution, total cell number and subset yield were not different between patients and healthy donors. In the study, TCRB repertoires of sorted circulating CD4+ T cell subsets from recently diagnosed type 1 diabetes patients were compared with those of matched healthy donors. A total of some 100,000,000 sorted cells were examined across all samples, and the number of cells per subset was strongly correlated with RNA yield. Regulatory and stem cell-like memory subsets were isolated from only 8 patients and roughly 8 healthy donors, whereas naive and central memory subsets came from all 28 donors.

There are a few counts of this clone. This receptor's antigen is unknown. Per-nucleotide qualities are absent, and no much larger clonotype sits a single base away. The entire amount of isolated RNA was reverse transcribed using the High Capacity cDNA Reverse Transcription Kit, so the sequenced TCRB transcripts were expressed ones. Deep immunoSEQ sequencing was applied to naive, central memory and regulatory T cell samples, giving an average of roughly 3.3 million total reads per sample. Sorted cells were lysed in RLT buffer, and RNA was extracted using DNase-treated RNeasy Micro or Mini kits according to cell number. Each cell subset was processed separately to prevent cross-contamination, with patient and healthy donor samples processed together. The immunoSEQ multiplex PCR was used to amplify TCRB sequences from cDNA, generating 87-bp fragments that spanned the CDR3 region. Sequencing of the amplicons was performed on the Illumina HiSeq platform. Per the source publication's procedure: PCR bias was corrected computationally using synthetic template baselines, and reads within Hamming distance 2 were collapsed, with unmergeable singletons discarded. Reads were aligned against IMGT to assign V, D and J genes, CDR3 length and insertions or deletions at six rearrangement sites. Within each subset, clonotype counts were normalized to the number of sorted cells before true diversity and Gini coefficients were calculated with the tcR R package. The overlap coefficient, calculated on TCRB nucleotide sequences, was used to measure repertoire sharing. TCRdb provides this immuneACCESS table in a form limited to in-frame rearrangements. Some clones are lacking; in checked studies, under half of them reflect an unresolved V gene, and why the rest are absent is not known. The D gene and trimming were derived from the DNA, and the V and J assignments and clone size from that table. This sample has hundreds of thousands of clones in its table, and 12% to 15% of those were observed once. Clones ranked in the top ten supply 6.7% of the sample.

Results the study describes overall, beyond this receptor: At VDJ recombination sites, patients with type 1 diabetes made fewer insertions and deleted more nucleotides, a pattern implying thymic rearrangement abnormalities. Shorter templates might have been favored by PCR, but patient and control samples were amplified and corrected together, so both groups would have been affected equally by any skew. In all four CD4+ subsets, TCRB CDR3 length was moderately but significantly shorter in type 1 diabetes patients. Naive, central memory and regulatory TCRB repertoires appeared to be more alike among patients than among healthy donors. Only small numbers of individuals were included in the HLA sub-analyses, which left unresolved whether HLA type had any influence on TCRB rearrangement. Sequencing cDNA rather than genomic DNA could over-represent highly expressing activated cells, although activation and CD3 levels did not differ between groups.

Each donor gave one peripheral blood draw, averaging around 120 mL, which was collected into heparinised tubes. A BD FACSAria II and a panel including CD45RO, CCR7, CD25, CD127, CD95 and CD27 were used to sort naive, central memory, regulatory and stem cell-like memory CD4+ T cells. All sorted populations exceeded 95% purity. PBMCs were isolated right away by Lymphoprep density gradient centrifugation and were stained directly, without culture. So that batch effects would be minimized, each experiment stained and sorted samples in pairs, pairing one healthy donor with one patient. CDR3 length: 16 amino acids, cysteine to phenylalanine. The kept DNA is CDR3 alone, 48 bases in frame from the first base. V gives up 0 bases and J gives up 7 bases, and the segment between their germline ends measures 15 bases. CDR1 MGHRA and CDR2 YSYEKL are derived from the germline V gene.

Recombination connected TRBV4-1 to TRBJ1-4; TRBD1 is a possible D gene, resting on 5 matching bases. The sequence came from a man in his thirties or forties in good health. What was sequenced was central memory CD4+ T cells from blood. At the DNA level, the sequence is TGCGCCAGCAGCCAAGAAGCAGGAAGAGGGGTTGAAAAACTGTTTTTT. This translates into CASSQEAGRGVEKLFF.